This T cell receptor (beta chain) was recorded in a study of cytomegalovirus exposure and HLA in healthy donors. V lost 7 bases and J 6 bases, leaving 16 bases between the germline ends. The V gene's germline CDR1 is SEHNR and CDR2 FQNEAQ (reference sequence). The CDR3 sequence is 13 residues long. Donors in the study were healthy people who gave bone marrow. Donors counted as nominally healthy when sampled, yet unrecorded immune exposures were likely. About this clone itself: Its antigen is unidentified.

Whole-study results and caveats: V- and J-gene trimming of TCR beta was linked (in a later analysis) to a missense DCLRE1C variant.

The PCR employed 60 Vbeta primers together with 13 Jbeta primers. Some clones are missing from TCRdb's copy, which holds only in-frame ones; the method was immunoSEQ multiplex PCR. Listed are 40,000 to 50,000 clones; under 1.3% falls within the top ten. This chain joins TRBV7-9 and TRBJ2-7, with a weak D call TRBD2 (6 bases). The origin of this receptor is a woman aged 35 to 49 in good health and CMV-seronegative. The sample taken for sequencing was PBMCs. CDR3 sequence (DNA): TGTGCCAGCACTGGCCGGGGGAAAACCGAGCAGTACTTC. Amino acid sequence: CASTGRGKTEQYF.